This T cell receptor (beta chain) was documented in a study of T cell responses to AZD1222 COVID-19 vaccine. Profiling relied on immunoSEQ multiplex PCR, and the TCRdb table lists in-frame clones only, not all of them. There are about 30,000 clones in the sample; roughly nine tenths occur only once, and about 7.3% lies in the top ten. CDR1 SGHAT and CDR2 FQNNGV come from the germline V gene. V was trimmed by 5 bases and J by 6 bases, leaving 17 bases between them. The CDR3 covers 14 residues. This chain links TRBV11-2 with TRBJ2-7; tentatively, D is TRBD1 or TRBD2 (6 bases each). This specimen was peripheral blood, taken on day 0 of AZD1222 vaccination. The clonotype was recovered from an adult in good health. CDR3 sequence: CASSQYIGGREQYF. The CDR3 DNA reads TGTGCCAGCAGCCAATATATTGGGGGGCGCGAGCAGTACTTC.